This T cell receptor (beta chain) was found in a study of pediatric ulcerative colitis. The assay was immunoSEQ multiplex PCR, and TCRdb's table has in-frame clones only and misses some. The repertoire has approximately 18,000 clones, roughly 74% of them found once; the top ten carry roughly 7.2%. During colonoscopy, one to two rectal pinch biopsies were collected. Sequenced sample: gut tissue. The sequence was obtained from a boy younger than 18 with moderate ulcerative colitis.

The CDR3 nucleotides read TGCGCCAGCAGTCGTACAGGGGCCCAACTGGGGCCTGGAAACACCATATATTTT. Its translation: CASSRTGAQLGPGNTIYF. The rearrangement joins TRBV4-1 to TRBJ1-3, with 7 positions matching TRBD1. Germline V lookup: CDR1 MGHRA, CDR2 YSYEKL. Trimming cost V 6 bases and J 2 bases; bases outside gene matches: 16. This CDR3 comprises 18 residues.